Sequencing of this TCR beta chain was carried out in a study of cytomegalovirus exposure and HLA in healthy donors. Study observations and caveats: In a later analysis, DRB1 alleles had the most associated TCRs; HLA-C alleles the fewest. Among CMV-associated TCR beta chains, most appeared HLA-restricted in a later analysis. A later analysis showed that HLA-associated TCR beta chains had undergone more clonal expansion than equally common others.

The count of this clone is one. Its target is unknown. The PCR was carried out with 60 Vbeta primers and 13 Jbeta primers. The repertoire was sequenced with immunoSEQ multiplex PCR; TCRdb's copy has only in-frame clones and lacks some. Seen here are around 180,000 clones, 65% to 75% observed once, and the top ten hold about 1.6%. Germline values: CDR1 LNHDA, CDR2 SQIVND (reference sequence). This CDR3 has 14 residues. J lost 2 bases, V lost 6 bases, and 6 bases had no gene match. The TCR was taken from a girl aged 5 to 17 in good health and CMV-seronegative. The chain links TRBV19 to TRBJ2-7; 8 bases align to TRBD2. The sequenced material came from PBMCs. The CDR3 coding sequence is TGTGCCAGTAGCCCTCGGGGGGGGACCTACGAGCAGTACTTC. This sequence encodes CASSPRGGTYEQYF.